This T cell receptor beta chain comes out of a study of cytomegalovirus exposure and HLA in healthy donors. In the study overall: Assignment to the Caucasian-associated ancestry cluster applied to around 76% of the approximately 360 genotyped donors.

The CDR3 runs 16 residues. Germline V gene sequence: CDR1 MDHEN, CDR2 SYDVKM. After removal of 5 bases from V and 5 bases from J, the junction contained 15 bases not matched to a gene. Use of 60 Vbeta and 13 Jbeta primers characterized the PCR. The method was immunoSEQ multiplex PCR; TCRdb's version includes in-frame clones alone and lacks a portion of them. The repertoire consists of about 200,000 clones, with approximately 78% occurring once and the leading ten covering less than 3%. The count of this clone is one. The chain has TRBV28 and TRBJ2-7; TRBD1 matches 7 bases. This sequence was found in a middle-aged woman in good health and CMV-seronegative. The sample consisted of PBMCs. The DNA of the CDR3 is TGTGCCAGCAGTGACGAAGAATTTACAGGGGACCACGAGCAGTACTTC. Amino acid sequence: CASSDEEFTGDHEQYF.